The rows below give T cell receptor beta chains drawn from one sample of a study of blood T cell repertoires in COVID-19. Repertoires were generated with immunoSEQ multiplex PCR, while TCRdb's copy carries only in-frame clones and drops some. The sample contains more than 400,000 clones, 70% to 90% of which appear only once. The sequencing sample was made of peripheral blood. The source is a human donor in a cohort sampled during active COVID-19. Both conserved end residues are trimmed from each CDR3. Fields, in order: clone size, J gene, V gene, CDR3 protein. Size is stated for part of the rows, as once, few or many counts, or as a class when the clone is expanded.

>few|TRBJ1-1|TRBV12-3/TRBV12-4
ASHTRNFEAF
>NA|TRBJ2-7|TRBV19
ASRPSGNNYEQY
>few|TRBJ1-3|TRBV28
ASSLTGGVGNTIY
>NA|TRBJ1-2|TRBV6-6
ASSYDGDRGNYGYT
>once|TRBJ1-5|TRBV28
ASSSGRTGKINQPQH
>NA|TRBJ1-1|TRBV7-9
ASSLVGQEAF
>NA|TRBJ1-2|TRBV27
ASSLEPGTGYGYT
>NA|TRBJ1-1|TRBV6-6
ASSRGDRGTPRIYSGNTEAF
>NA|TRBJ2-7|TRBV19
ASSSARGVHYEQY
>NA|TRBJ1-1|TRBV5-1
ASSLGTLNTEAF
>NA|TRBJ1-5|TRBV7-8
ASRSTGNLNQPQH
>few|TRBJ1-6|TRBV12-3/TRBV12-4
ASSLTPNSPLH
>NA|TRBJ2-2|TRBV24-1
ATSAVVGPNTGELF
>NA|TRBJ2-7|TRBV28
ASAKWASSYEQY
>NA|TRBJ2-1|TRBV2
AGGRGYNEQF